The clone carrying this T cell receptor (beta chain) was counted only a few times. The target antigen is unknown. The sample originates from a study of cytomegalovirus exposure and HLA in healthy donors. Study results and caveats: Rarity marked most TCR sequences, yet some public TCRs occurred in many donors. Investigators reported about 160 TCR beta chains as tied to cytomegalovirus.

PCR amplification relied on 60 Vbeta primers (plus 13 Jbeta primers). TCRdb's table, derived via immunoSEQ multiplex PCR, lists solely in-frame clones and lacks some. Among about 130,000 clones listed, roughly 80% were seen once. Healthy people donating bone marrow made up the donors. Sequenced sample: PBMCs. This sequence originates from a girl aged 2 to 10 in good health and CMV-seronegative.

This CDR3 is CASSLGENFYEQYF. CDR3 coding DNA: TGTGCCAGCAGCTTAGGGGAGAACTTCTACGAGCAGTACTTC. V is TRBV7-9 and J is TRBJ2-7, with D tentatively TRBD2 (5 bases). The CDR3 extends over 14 amino acids. CDR1 SEHNR and CDR2 FQNEAQ come from the germline V gene (reference sequence). V was pared by 1 base and J by 3 bases, with 10 bases between.